These 4 T cell receptor beta chains originate from one sample sequenced in a study of cytomegalovirus exposure and HLA in healthy donors. In the PCR, 60 Vbeta and 13 Jbeta primers were used. Generated by immunoSEQ multiplex PCR, the TCRdb table keeps only in-frame clones and is missing some. The sample holds some 190,000 clones, roughly 80% seen once. The material sequenced was PBMCs. The receptors derive from a female donor in good health and CMV-seronegative.

This clone occurred a few times. The V call is TRBV28, the J call TRBJ2-7; 8 bases are a match to TRBD2. Looked up from germline, CDR1 is MDHEN and CDR2 is SYDVKM. The junction had 7 bases not matched to a gene; V was cut back by 6 bases and J by 9 bases. The CDR3 length is 12 residues. The DNA of the CDR3 is TGTGCCAGCAGGGAAACTAGCGGTGGGCAGTACTTC. Protein sequence: CASRETSGGQYF.

The V gene is TRBV5-6, the J gene TRBJ2-7; a possible D gene is TRBD2 (7 bases). The CDR3 contains 14 residues. V was cut by 0 bases and J by 6 bases, with 13 bases left in between. Germline-derived CDR1 and CDR2 are SGHDT and YYEEEE. The CDR3 spells CASSLGGEGGEQYF. In DNA, the CDR3 is TGTGCCAGCAGCTTGGGGGGGGAGGGGGGCGAGCAGTACTTC.

Here the CDR3 DNA reads TGTGCCAGCAGTACGGACAGGGGAGAGACCCAGTACTTC. As protein: CASSTDRGETQYF. This chain joins TRBV6-5 and TRBJ2-5, with TRBD1 identical over 9 bases. Losses at the gene ends were 5 bases for V and 4 bases for J; bases not matched to a gene: 2. This CDR3 has 13 amino acids. Germline V gene lookup returns CDR1 MNHEY and CDR2 SVGAGI.

This chain joins TRBV7-6 and TRBJ1-5; D is undetermined. The germline V gene encodes CDR1 SGHVS and CDR2 FNYEAQ. Trimming pared 3 bases from V and 0 bases from J, leaving 6 bases between. This CDR3 has 14 residues. CDR3 sequence reads: CASSFSGSNQPQHF. The DNA of the CDR3 is TGTGCCAGCAGCTTCTCAGGTAGCAATCAGCCCCAGCATTTT.